A selection of T cell receptor beta chains follows, all from one sample in a study of preoperative IRX-2 immunotherapy in early breast cancer. Method: immunoSEQ multiplex PCR; TCRdb's copy keeps in-frame clones and lacks some. Among approximately 98,000 clones listed, 80% to 90% were seen once. Sequencing used tumor tissue, obtained after IRX-2 immunotherapy. Source of these receptors: a human donor with breast cancer. CDR3s include the opening cysteine and the closing phenylalanine or tryptophan. D genes are given only for firm matches. Size is stated for part of the rows, as once, few or many counts, or as a class when the clone is expanded.

size	V	D	J	DNA	CDR3
NA	TRBV15	NA	TRBJ2-1	TGTGCCACCAGCACCGGAAATACAGGGAGGTCCTACAATGAGCAGTTCTTC	CATSTGNTGRSYNEQFF
NA	TRBV28	NA	TRBJ2-1	TGTGCCAGCAGGGAGGACAGCCTCTACAATGAGCAGTTCTTC	CASREDSLYNEQFF
NA	TRBV19	NA	TRBJ1-1	TGTGCCAGTAGTATGGGCCCTGGGAACACTGAAGCTTTCTTT	CASSMGPGNTEAFF
NA	TRBV6-8	TRBD2	TRBJ2-7	TGTGCCAGCAGTTACCCACTAGCGGGAGGGCCCCACGACGAGCAGTACTTC	CASSYPLAGGPHDEQYF
few	TRBV19	NA	TRBJ1-1	TGTGCCAGTAGTATTGATTCAACCATGAACACTGAAGCTTTCTTT	CASSIDSTMNTEAFF
NA	TRBV7-1	NA	TRBJ1-5	TGTGCCAGCAGCTTAGCGGTATCTGGTGGGAGCAATCAGCCCCAGCATTTT	CASSLAVSGGSNQPQHF
NA	TRBV10-1	NA	TRBJ2-7	TGCGCCAGCAGTGAGACCGGGACTGGCGATGGGGAGCAGTACTTC	CASSETGTGDGEQYF
NA	TRBV19	NA	TRBJ1-1	TGTGCCAGTAGTTCCCCGGGGATGACTGAAGCTTTCTTT	CASSSPGMTEAFF
NA	TRBV28	TRBD1	TRBJ1-2	TGTGCCAGCAGTTTTCAGGACAGGGTCTATGGCTACACCTTC	CASSFQDRVYGYTF
NA	TRBV1	NA	TRBJ2-5	TGCGCCAGCAGCCAAGCGAGGCACCAACAAGAGACCCAGTACTTC	CASSQARHQQETQYF
NA	TRBV19	TRBD2	TRBJ2-2	TGTGCCAGTAGCAAGACTAGCGGGAGGGTTGCCGGGGAGCTGTTTTTT	CASSKTSGRVAGELFF
once	TRBV27	NA	TRBJ1-5	TGTGCCAGCAGTTTCACAGTGGGGGCCGTGATCGACCAGCATTTT	CASSFTVGAVIDQHF
NA	TRBV7-4	NA	TRBJ2-1	TGTGCCAGCAGCCGTTTGGGCGGCAATGAGCAGTTCTTC	CASSRLGGNEQFF
NA	TRBV6-4	NA	TRBJ2-5	TGTGCCATCAAGGACTCCGGCGAGACCCAGTACTTC	CAIKDSGETQYF
NA	TRBV10-2	NA	TRBJ2-7	TGCGCCAGCAGTAATAGCGGATATTACGAGCAGTACTTC	CASSNSGYYEQYF
NA	TRBV19	NA	TRBJ2-1	TGTGCCAGTAGTATGGCGCAGTACAATGAGCAGTTCTTC	CASSMAQYNEQFF
NA	TRBV7-8	NA	TRBJ2-2	TGTGCCAGCAGCCAAGGGAGACAGATACGGAACACCGGGGAGCTGTTTTTT	CASSQGRQIRNTGELFF
NA	TRBV25-1	TRBD1	TRBJ1-4	TGTGCCAGCAGGACAGGGGGCTTAACTAATGAAAAACTGTTTTTT	CASRTGGLTNEKLFF
NA	TRBV18	NA	TRBJ2-7	TGTGCCAGCTCACCCTTGCCCCAGCCGAGGGAGCAGTACTTC	CASSPLPQPREQYF
NA	TRBV14	NA	TRBJ1-2	TGTGCCAGCAGTTTCAGGGGAAGGGACTATGGCTACACCTTC	CASSFRGRDYGYTF
NA	TRBV11-3	NA	TRBJ1-2	TGTGCCAGCAGCGAAAAGGGGTACGCGGATGGCTACACCTTC	CASSEKGYADGYTF
NA	TRBV10-2	NA	TRBJ1-6	TGCGCCAGCAGTGAGTACACGGCCTCCAATTCACCCCTCCACTTT	CASSEYTASNSPLHF
NA	TRBV5-1	NA	TRBJ1-4	TGCGCCAGCAGCTTAGTAGGGGCAACTAATGAAAAACTGTTTTTT	CASSLVGATNEKLFF
NA	TRBV5-1	TRBD1	TRBJ2-3	TGCGCCAGCAGCTTAGGGACAGGGGGCGCGGGATTCGTAGATACGCAGTATTTT	CASSLGTGGAGFVDTQYF
NA	TRBV6-8	NA	TRBJ2-1	TGTGCCAGCACCTCAGGAGGGTCCTACAATGAGCAGTTCTTC	CASTSGGSYNEQFF
NA	TRBV28	TRBD1	TRBJ2-5	TGTGCCAGCAGTAATGACAGGGCCCAAGAGACCCAGTACTTC	CASSNDRAQETQYF
NA	TRBV5-1	TRBD2	TRBJ2-6	TGCGCCAGCAGCCAGACTAGCCCTGGGGCCAACGTCCTGACTTTC	CASSQTSPGANVLTF
NA	TRBV5-1	NA	TRBJ2-1	TGCGCCAGCAGCCCCAGGACGGTATCCTACAATGAGCAGTTCTTC	CASSPRTVSYNEQFF
NA	TRBV5-1	TRBD1	TRBJ2-2	TGCGCCAGCAGCTTTAGACAGGGTGATACCGGGGAGCTGTTTTTT	CASSFRQGDTGELFF
NA	TRBV1	NA	TRBJ2-3	TGCGCCAGCAGCCAACCGGGACTAGCCACAGATACGCAGTATTTT	CASSQPGLATDTQYF